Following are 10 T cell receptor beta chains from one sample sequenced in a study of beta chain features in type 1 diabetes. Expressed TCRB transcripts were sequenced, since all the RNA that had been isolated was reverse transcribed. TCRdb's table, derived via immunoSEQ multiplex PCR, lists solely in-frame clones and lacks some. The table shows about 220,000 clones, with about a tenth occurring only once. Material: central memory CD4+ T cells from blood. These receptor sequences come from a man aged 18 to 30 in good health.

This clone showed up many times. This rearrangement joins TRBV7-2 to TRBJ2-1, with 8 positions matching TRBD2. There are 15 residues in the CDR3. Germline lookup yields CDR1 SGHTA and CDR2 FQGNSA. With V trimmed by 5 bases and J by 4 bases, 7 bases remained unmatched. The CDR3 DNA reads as TGTGCCAGCAGCCCTCTAGCGGGCCATTACAATGAGCAGTTCTTC. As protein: CASSPLAGHYNEQFF.

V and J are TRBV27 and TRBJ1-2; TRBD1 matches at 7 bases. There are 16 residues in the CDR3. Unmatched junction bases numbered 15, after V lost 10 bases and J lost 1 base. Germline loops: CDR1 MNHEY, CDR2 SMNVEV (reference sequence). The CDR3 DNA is TGTGCCAACCCAAAGGGACAGCGACCCTTTAACTATGGCTACACCTTC. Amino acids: CANPKGQRPFNYGYTF.

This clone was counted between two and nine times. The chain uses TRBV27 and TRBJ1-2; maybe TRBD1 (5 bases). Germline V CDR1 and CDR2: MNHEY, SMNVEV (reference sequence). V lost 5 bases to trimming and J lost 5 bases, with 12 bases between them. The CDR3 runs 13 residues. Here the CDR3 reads CASSRDREYGYTF. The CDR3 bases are TGTGCCAGCAGTCGGGACCGAGAATATGGCTACACCTTC.

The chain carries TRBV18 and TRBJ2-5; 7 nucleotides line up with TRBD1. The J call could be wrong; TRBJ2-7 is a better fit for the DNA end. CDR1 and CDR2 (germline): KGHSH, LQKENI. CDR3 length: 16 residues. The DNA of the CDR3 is TGTGCCAGCTCACCAACCTCGGCAGGGGGAAGCGGCGAGCAGTACTTC. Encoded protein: CASSPTSAGGSGEQYF.

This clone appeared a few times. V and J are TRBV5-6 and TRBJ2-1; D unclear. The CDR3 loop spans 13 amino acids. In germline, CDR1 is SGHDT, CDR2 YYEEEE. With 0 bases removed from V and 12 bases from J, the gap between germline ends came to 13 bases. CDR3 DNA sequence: TGTGCCAGCAGCTTGGGCCCCCACGGTACGCAGTTCTTC. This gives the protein CASSLGPHGTQFF.

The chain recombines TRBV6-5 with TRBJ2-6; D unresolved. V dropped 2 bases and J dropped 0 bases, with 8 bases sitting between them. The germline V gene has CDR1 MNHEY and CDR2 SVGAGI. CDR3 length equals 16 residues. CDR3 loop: CASSYHANSGANVLTF. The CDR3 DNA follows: TGTGCCAGCAGTTACCACGCAAACTCTGGGGCCAACGTCCTGACTTTC.

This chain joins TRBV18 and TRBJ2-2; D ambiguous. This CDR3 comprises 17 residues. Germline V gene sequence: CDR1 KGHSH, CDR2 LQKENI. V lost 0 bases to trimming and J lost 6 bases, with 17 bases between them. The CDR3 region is CASSPPSASLDAGELFF. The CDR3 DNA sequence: TGTGCCAGCTCACCACCAAGCGCCTCATTGGACGCCGGGGAGCTGTTTTTT.

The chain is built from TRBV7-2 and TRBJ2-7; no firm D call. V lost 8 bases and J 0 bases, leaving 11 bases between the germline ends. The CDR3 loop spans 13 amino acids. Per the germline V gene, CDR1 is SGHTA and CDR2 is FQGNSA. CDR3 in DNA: TGTGCCAGCGCCCGGTTCAACTCCTACGAGCAGTACTTC. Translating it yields CASARFNSYEQYF.

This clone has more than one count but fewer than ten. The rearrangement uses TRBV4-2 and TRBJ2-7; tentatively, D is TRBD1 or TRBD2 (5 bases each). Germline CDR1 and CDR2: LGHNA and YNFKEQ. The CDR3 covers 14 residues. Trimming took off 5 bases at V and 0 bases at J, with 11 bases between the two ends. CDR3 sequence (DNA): TGTGCCAGCAGCTACGGGACGGACTCCTACGAGCAGTACTTC. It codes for CASSYGTDSYEQYF.

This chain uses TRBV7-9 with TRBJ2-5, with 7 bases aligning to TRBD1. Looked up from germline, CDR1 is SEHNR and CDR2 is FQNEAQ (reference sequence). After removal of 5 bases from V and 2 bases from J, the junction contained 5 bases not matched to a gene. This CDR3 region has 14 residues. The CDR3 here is CASSKGTVQETQYF. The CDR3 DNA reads TGTGCCAGCAGCAAGGGGACAGTACAAGAGACCCAGTACTTC.